Listed below are T cell receptor beta chains from one sample, sequenced in a study of cytomegalovirus exposure and HLA in healthy donors. This table comes from immunoSEQ multiplex PCR, and its TCRdb copy is limited to in-frame clones, with some not included. The table includes about 74,000 clones, 94% detected once. The sequenced sample was PBMCs. The receptor source for this set is a woman aged 18-29 years in good health and CMV-seropositive. The CDR3 runs from the conserved cysteine through the conserved F or W. A D gene is named only where the DNA matches it firmly. A clone size is listed for some rows: how often the clone was seen (once, few, many), or a class if it is expanded.

D: NA; V: TRBV25-1; size: NA; J: TRBJ2-5; CDR3: CASSGSHGRRGETQYF; DNA: TGTGCCAGCAGTGGTAGCCACGGGCGACGCGGGGAGACCCAGTACTTC
D: TRBD2; V: TRBV6-5; size: NA; J: TRBJ2-7; CDR3: CASSKISGGSYEQYF; DNA: TGTGCCAGCAGCAAAATTAGCGGGGGGTCCTACGAGCAGTACTTC
D: TRBD1; V: TRBV19; size: NA; J: TRBJ2-2; CDR3: CASSIEGSTGSTGELFF; DNA: TGTGCCAGTAGTATAGAAGGCTCGACAGGGTCGACCGGGGAGCTGTTTTTT
D: NA; V: TRBV30; size: NA; J: TRBJ1-2; CDR3: CAWSAWEDGYTF; DNA: TGTGCCTGGAGCGCCTGGGAGGATGGCTACACCTTC
D: NA; V: TRBV21-1; size: NA; J: TRBJ2-1; CDR3: CARQGVNNEQFF; DNA: TGTGCCAGACAGGGGGTAAACAATGAGCAGTTCTTC
D: TRBD1; V: TRBV7-9; size: NA; J: TRBJ2-5; CDR3: CASSLVGRDRGFLQETQYF; DNA: TGTGCCAGCAGCTTAGTGGGCCGGGACAGGGGGTTTTTACAAGAGACCCAGTACTTC
D: NA; V: TRBV2; size: NA; J: TRBJ1-4; CDR3: CAAAGRAGATNEKLFF; DNA: TGTGCCGCGGCAGGGAGGGCCGGGGCAACTAATGAAAAACTGTTTTTT
D: NA; V: TRBV4-3; size: NA; J: TRBJ1-1; CDR3: CASSQDGAGDTEAFF; DNA: TGCGCCAGCAGCCAAGATGGGGCAGGGGACACTGAAGCTTTCTTT
D: NA; V: TRBV10-3; size: NA; J: TRBJ1-2; CDR3: CAINQNPNYGYTF; DNA: TGTGCCATCAATCAGAATCCGAACTATGGCTACACCTTC
D: TRBD2; V: TRBV27; size: NA; J: TRBJ2-1; CDR3: CASSLSSGSRSEQFF; DNA: TGTGCCAGCAGTTTGAGTAGCGGGAGTAGGAGTGAGCAGTTCTTC
D: TRBD2; V: TRBV19; size: NA; J: TRBJ2-1; CDR3: CASSRRGGYEQFF; DNA: TGTGCCAGTAGTCGGCGGGGGGGATATGAGCAGTTCTTC
D: NA; V: TRBV19; size: once; J: TRBJ1-4; CDR3: CASSNPGGARTNEKLFF; DNA: TGTGCCAGTAGTAACCCGGGAGGGGCCCGAACTAATGAAAAACTGTTTTTT
D: TRBD1; V: TRBV7-2; size: NA; J: TRBJ2-1; CDR3: CASSSPGQGRDEQFF; DNA: TGTGCCAGCAGCTCGCCGGGACAGGGGCGGGATGAGCAGTTCTTC
D: NA; V: TRBV5-1; size: NA; J: TRBJ2-3; CDR3: CASSLAGVHGTDTQYF; DNA: TGCGCCAGCAGCTTGGCCGGGGTCCACGGCACAGATACGCAGTATTTT
D: NA; V: TRBV28; size: NA; J: TRBJ2-5; CDR3: CASSFPLGTDGSETQYF; DNA: TGTGCCAGCAGTTTTCCGTTGGGGACTGACGGGTCAGAGACCCAGTACTTC
D: TRBD2; V: TRBV7-2; size: once; J: TRBJ2-3; CDR3: CASSSNSGGARDTQYF; DNA: TGTGCCAGCAGCTCGAACAGCGGGGGGGCCAGGGATACGCAGTATTTT
D: NA; V: TRBV21-1; size: NA; J: TRBJ1-5; CDR3: CASSILTEQPQHF; DNA: TGTGCCAGCAGCATACTAACGGAGCAGCCCCAGCATTTT
D: NA; V: TRBV27; size: NA; J: TRBJ2-5; CDR3: CASSLRRASETQYF; DNA: TGTGCCAGCAGCCTTAGGAGGGCGTCGGAGACCCAGTACTTC
D: NA; V: TRBV29-1; size: NA; J: TRBJ1-1; CDR3: CSFKDRNTEAFF; DNA: TGCAGCTTTAAGGACAGGAACACTGAAGCTTTCTTT
D: TRBD2; V: TRBV5-4; size: NA; J: TRBJ2-1; CDR3: CASSNGLEGYNEQFF; DNA: TGTGCCAGCAGCAACGGACTAGAGGGTTACAATGAGCAGTTCTTC
D: NA; V: TRBV10-1; size: NA; J: TRBJ2-3; CDR3: CASSEANGDTQYF; DNA: TGCGCCAGCAGTGAGGCGAACGGAGATACGCAGTATTTT
D: NA; V: TRBV7-2; size: NA; J: TRBJ1-1; CDR3: CASSSREGREAFF; DNA: TGTGCCAGCAGCTCTCGGGAGGGGCGGGAAGCTTTCTTT
D: NA; V: TRBV18; size: NA; J: TRBJ1-5; CDR3: CASSPPGQGIQPQHF; DNA: TGTGCCAGCTCACCACCTGGGCAGGGAATTCAGCCCCAGCATTTT
D: TRBD2; V: TRBV19; size: NA; J: TRBJ2-7; CDR3: CASSLLAGGGYEQYF; DNA: TGTGCCAGTAGCCTTCTAGCGGGAGGAGGCTACGAGCAGTACTTC
D: NA; V: TRBV13; size: NA; J: TRBJ2-5; CDR3: CASSLTGPETQYF; DNA: TGTGCCAGCAGCTTAACAGGGCCAGAGACCCAGTACTTC
D: TRBD1; V: TRBV6-1; size: NA; J: TRBJ2-3; CDR3: CASNRDRVADTQYF; DNA: TGTGCCAGCAACCGGGACAGGGTTGCAGATACGCAGTATTTT
D: TRBD2; V: TRBV6-5; size: NA; J: TRBJ2-7; CDR3: CASSYSGGWDEQYF; DNA: TGTGCCAGCAGTTACAGCGGGGGTTGGGACGAGCAGTACTTC
D: NA; V: TRBV11-2; size: NA; J: TRBJ2-7; CDR3: CASSFGPSRYEQYF; DNA: TGTGCCAGCAGCTTTGGGCCTAGCCGTTACGAGCAGTACTTC
D: TRBD2; V: TRBV4-3; size: NA; J: TRBJ2-1; CDR3: CASSQDTGEGEQFF; DNA: TGCGCCAGCAGCCAAGATACCGGGGAGGGTGAGCAGTTCTTC
D: TRBD1; V: TRBV7-9; size: NA; J: TRBJ2-7; CDR3: CASSPVLGGLNYEQYF; DNA: TGTGCCAGCAGCCCCGTTCTAGGGGGCCTAAACTACGAGCAGTACTTC
D: NA; V: TRBV1; size: once; J: TRBJ1-4; CDR3: CTSSHRGINEKLFF; DNA: TGCACCAGCAGCCACAGGGGGATCAATGAAAAACTGTTTTTT
D: NA; V: TRBV21-1; size: NA; J: TRBJ2-5; CDR3: CASSRRGQPQETQYF; DNA: TGTGCCAGCAGCAGACGCGGACAGCCCCAAGAGACCCAGTACTTC
D: NA; V: TRBV7-9; size: NA; J: TRBJ1-2; CDR3: CASSYTGGYYGYTF; DNA: TGTGCCAGCAGCTACACGGGGGGCTACTATGGCTACACCTTC
D: TRBD1; V: TRBV5-6; size: NA; J: TRBJ2-7; CDR3: CASSLGQGAREQYF; DNA: TGTGCCAGCAGCTTGGGACAGGGGGCGCGTGAGCAGTACTTC
D: TRBD1; V: TRBV19; size: NA; J: TRBJ1-1; CDR3: CASKLQGAHTEAFF; DNA: TGTGCCAGTAAGTTACAGGGGGCGCACACTGAAGCTTTCTTT
D: NA; V: TRBV11-2; size: NA; J: TRBJ2-1; CDR3: CASSLDPTAEQFF; DNA: TGTGCCAGCAGCTTAGATCCGACAGCTGAGCAGTTCTTC
D: NA; V: TRBV30; size: few; J: TRBJ1-4; CDR3: CARADTTTNEKLFF; DNA: TGTGCCAGAGCCGACACGACAACTAATGAAAAACTGTTTTTT
D: NA; V: TRBV7-8; size: NA; J: TRBJ2-1; CDR3: CASSLGGMADEQFF; DNA: TGTGCCAGCAGCTTAGGAGGGATGGCTGATGAGCAGTTCTTC
D: TRBD1; V: TRBV5-1; size: NA; J: TRBJ1-1; CDR3: CASSILGQLNTEAFF; DNA: TGCGCCAGCAGCATACTGGGACAGCTGAACACTGAAGCTTTCTTT
D: NA; V: TRBV6-5; size: NA; J: TRBJ2-1; CDR3: CASSYSSEGWDNEQFF; DNA: TGTGCCAGCAGTTACTCGAGTGAGGGATGGGACAATGAGCAGTTCTTC
D: TRBD2; V: TRBV5-1; size: NA; J: TRBJ2-5; CDR3: CASSFGTSGSGETQYF; DNA: TGCGCCAGCAGCTTCGGGACTAGCGGGAGTGGAGAGACCCAGTACTTC
D: NA; V: TRBV4-3; size: NA; J: TRBJ2-5; CDR3: CASSQGAPDGKETQYF; DNA: TGCGCCAGCAGCCAAGGGGCTCCCGACGGAAAAGAGACCCAGTACTTC
D: NA; V: TRBV27; size: NA; J: TRBJ1-1; CDR3: CASSLSMEYTEAFF; DNA: TGTGCCAGCAGTTTATCGATGGAGTACACTGAAGCTTTCTTT
D: NA; V: TRBV11-2; size: NA; J: TRBJ1-2; CDR3: CASSPGRGGPSRGYTF; DNA: TGTGCCAGCAGCCCCGGGAGGGGCGGGCCCTCCCGTGGCTACACCTTC
D: TRBD2; V: TRBV9; size: NA; J: TRBJ2-1; CDR3: CASSPGGNEQFF; DNA: TGTGCCAGCAGCCCGGGGGGGAATGAGCAGTTCTTC
D: NA; V: TRBV19; size: NA; J: TRBJ1-2; CDR3: CASSIGPSANYGYTF; DNA: TGTGCCAGTAGTATTGGGCCTTCTGCCAACTATGGCTACACCTTC
D: NA; V: TRBV7-2; size: NA; J: TRBJ1-6; CDR3: CASSEGGQPNSPLHF; DNA: TGTGCCAGCAGTGAGGGGGGGCAGCCGAATTCACCCCTCCACTTT
D: NA; V: TRBV7-7; size: NA; J: TRBJ1-1; CDR3: CASSTTANTEAFF; DNA: TGTGCCAGCAGTACGACAGCGAACACTGAAGCTTTCTTT
D: NA; V: TRBV7-9; size: NA; J: TRBJ1-2; CDR3: CASSQIRGGGYTF; DNA: TGTGCCAGCAGCCAGATACGCGGAGGCGGCTACACCTTC
D: NA; V: TRBV5-6; size: NA; J: TRBJ1-1; CDR3: CASSVDSYYMNTEAFF; DNA: TGTGCCAGCAGCGTAGACAGCTACTACATGAACACTGAAGCTTTCTTT
D: NA; V: TRBV7-2; size: few; J: TRBJ2-5; CDR3: CASSFVSRDVGETQYF; DNA: TGTGCCAGCAGCTTCGTATCGCGGGATGTAGGAGAGACCCAGTACTTC
D: NA; V: TRBV7-2; size: NA; J: TRBJ2-7; CDR3: CASSRDSLEHEQYF; DNA: TGTGCCAGCAGCCGAGATAGCCTAGAACACGAGCAGTACTTC
D: NA; V: TRBV5-6; size: NA; J: TRBJ2-3; CDR3: CASSSIPTDTQYF; DNA: TGTGCCAGCAGCTCCATTCCCACAGATACGCAGTATTTT
D: NA; V: TRBV4-1; size: NA; J: TRBJ2-1; CDR3: CASSQRTGQLLNEQFF; DNA: TGCGCCAGCAGCCAGCGAACAGGCCAACTTCTCAATGAGCAGTTCTTC